What follows is one TCR beta chain and its context. Its cognate antigen is unknown. The assay was immunoSEQ multiplex PCR, and TCRdb's table has in-frame clones only and misses some. The sample shows 750 to 900 clones, 64% of them seen only once. The data stem from a study of coeliac disease. General observations from the study: Active celiac intraepithelial and lamina propria samples had lower TRB and TRG clonality than control samples. Cross-contamination between intraepithelial and lamina propria cells was possible.

This clonotype originated in a man older than 75 without celiac disease. The specimen was intraepithelial lymphocytes from the gut.

DNA of the CDR3: TGCGCCAGCAGTCATCCTCTGACTAGCGGGACCTACGAGCAGTACTTC. Its translation is CASSHPLTSGTYEQYF. The gene calls are TRBV23-1 and TRBJ2-7; 11 nucleotides agree with TRBD2. Being an ORF, TRBV23-1 has a function that is uncertain. Trimming took 3 bases from V and 2 from J; bases not matched to a gene: 6. The CDR3 has 16 amino acids.